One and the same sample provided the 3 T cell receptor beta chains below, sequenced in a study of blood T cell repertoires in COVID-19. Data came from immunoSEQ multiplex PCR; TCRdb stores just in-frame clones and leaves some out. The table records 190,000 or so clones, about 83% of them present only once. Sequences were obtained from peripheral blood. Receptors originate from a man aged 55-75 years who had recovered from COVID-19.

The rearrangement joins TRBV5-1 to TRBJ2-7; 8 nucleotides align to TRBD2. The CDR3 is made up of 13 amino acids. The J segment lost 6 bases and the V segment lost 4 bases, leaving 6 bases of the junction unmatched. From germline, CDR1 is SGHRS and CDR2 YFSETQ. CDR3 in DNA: TGCGCCAGCAGCCAGCGGGAGAACGGCGAGCAGTACTTC. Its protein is CASSQRENGEQYF.

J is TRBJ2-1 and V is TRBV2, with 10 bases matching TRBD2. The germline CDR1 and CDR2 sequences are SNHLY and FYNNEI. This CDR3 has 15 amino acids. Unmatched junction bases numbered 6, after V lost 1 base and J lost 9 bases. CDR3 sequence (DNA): TGTGCCAGCAGTGAAGGAGCTAGCGGGAGCGGTGAGCAGTTCTTC. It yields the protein CASSEGASGSGEQFF.

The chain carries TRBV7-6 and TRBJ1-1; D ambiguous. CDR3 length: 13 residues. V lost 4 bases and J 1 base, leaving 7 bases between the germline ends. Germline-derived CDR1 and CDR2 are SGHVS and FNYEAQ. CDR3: CASSSGKNTEAFF. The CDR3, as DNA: TGTGCCAGCAGCTCGGGAAAGAACACTGAAGCTTTCTTT.